This T cell receptor beta chain was observed in a study of early T cells in non-severe SARS-CoV-2 infection. The germline gives CDR1 MNHEY, CDR2 SMNVEV (reference sequence). Germline trimming cut 4 bases from V and 10 bases from J; bases unmatched to any gene: 13. The CDR3 spans 16 residues. TCRdb processed the 5' RACE reads anew with MiXCR; each CDR3 protein has one entry. The sample carries around 76,000 distinct CDR3 sequences, 9% to 15% recorded once. The TCR originated in an adult who was a healthcare worker with PCR-confirmed SARS-CoV-2 infection or an uninfected control (not recorded which). The chain employs TRBV27 and TRBJ2-1; 10 nucleotides align to TRBD2. The sequenced sample was whole blood. The CDR3 spells CASSSQLAGLMREQFF. In nucleotides, the CDR3 is TGTGCCAGCAGTTCCCAACTAGCGGGGCTGATGAGGGAGCAGTTCTTC.